The source of this T cell receptor beta chain is a study of shared clonotypes between healthy human individuals. CDR1 is MDHEN and CDR2 is SYDVKM in the germline V gene. V dropped 10 bases and J dropped 4 bases, with 16 bases sitting between them. The CDR3 length is 13 residues. Across several immunoSEQ plates, the genomic DNA of each subset was split evenly. Unsorted PBMC samples were amplified in replicate PCRs containing roughly 300 ng DNA, tens of thousands of T cell genomes. Clones were sequenced by immunoSEQ multiplex PCR, and TCRdb holds only the in-frame ones, with some missing. The sample contains nearly 500,000 clones, roughly four fifths of which appear only once.

This chain connects TRBV28 to TRBJ1-2; no definite D call. Sequenced material: PBMCs. This clonotype was obtained from a woman aged 40 to 50 in good health. Some clones in this sample may be carry-over from other donors' samples. CDR3 residues: CATKFIGGYGYTF. The CDR3 DNA is TGTGCCACCAAGTTTATCGGAGGCTATGGCTACACCTTC.